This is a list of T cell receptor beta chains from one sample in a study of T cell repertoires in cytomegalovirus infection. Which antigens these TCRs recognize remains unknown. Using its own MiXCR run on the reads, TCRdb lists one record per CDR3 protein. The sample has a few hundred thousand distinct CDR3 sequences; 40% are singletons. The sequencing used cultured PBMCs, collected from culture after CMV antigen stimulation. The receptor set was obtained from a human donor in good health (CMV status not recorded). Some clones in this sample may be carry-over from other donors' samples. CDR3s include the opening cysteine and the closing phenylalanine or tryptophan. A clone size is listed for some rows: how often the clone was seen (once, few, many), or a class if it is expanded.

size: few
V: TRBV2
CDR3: CASSRSGTGYDQPQHF

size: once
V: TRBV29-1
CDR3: CSVVSQKAYEQYF

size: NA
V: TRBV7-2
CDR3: CASSLRRELPSQFF

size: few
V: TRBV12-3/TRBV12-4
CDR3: CASSLFPSGPQHF

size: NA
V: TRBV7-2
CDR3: CASPGGGQYF

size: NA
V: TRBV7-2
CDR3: CASSPTGVPGYYNEQFF

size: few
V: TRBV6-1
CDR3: CASSPFRTGGSGNTIYF

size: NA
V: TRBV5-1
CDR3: CASGLRGAPSGANVLTF

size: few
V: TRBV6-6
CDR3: CASSTIRGLLSNQPQHF

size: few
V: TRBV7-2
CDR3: CASSFRQYQETQYF

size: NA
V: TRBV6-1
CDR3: CASSYEGAEYF

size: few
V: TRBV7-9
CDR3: CASTIAGGARGYYGYTF

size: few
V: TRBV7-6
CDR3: CASSQHRGGMNTEAFF

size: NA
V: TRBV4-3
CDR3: CASSPGLARDIQYF

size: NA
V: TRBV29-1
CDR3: CSALRDREILKTQYF

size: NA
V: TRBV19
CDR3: CASTRSRLNEKLFF

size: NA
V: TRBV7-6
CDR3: CASSPSGTGPYNEQFF

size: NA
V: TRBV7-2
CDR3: CASSPRQGGTGELFF

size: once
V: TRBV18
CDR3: CASSPAPGDTEAFF

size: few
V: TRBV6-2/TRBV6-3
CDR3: CASSYSEHNTDTQYF

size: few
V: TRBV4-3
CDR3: CASSQGWGQGLTDTQYF

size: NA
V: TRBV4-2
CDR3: CASSHVRESRGGARSDTQYF

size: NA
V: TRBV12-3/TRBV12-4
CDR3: CASSVDRVIPDTQYF

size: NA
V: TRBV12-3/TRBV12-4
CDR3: CASSPTDRGAGELFF

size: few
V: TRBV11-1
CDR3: CASSLGQISSGANVLTF

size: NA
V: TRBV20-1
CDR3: CSARLGEGDEQFF

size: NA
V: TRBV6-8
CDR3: CASSQRGTGEQYF

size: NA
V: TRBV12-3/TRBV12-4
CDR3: CASSGGYQPQHF

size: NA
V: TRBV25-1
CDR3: CASSDGSTGGYEQYF

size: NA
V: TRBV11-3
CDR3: CASSWAAGTEAFF

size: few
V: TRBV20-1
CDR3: CSGGLANQPQHF

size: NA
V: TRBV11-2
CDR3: CASSFSGRAFTDTQYF

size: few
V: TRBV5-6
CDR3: CASSLEGLTLGNTQYF

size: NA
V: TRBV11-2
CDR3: CASSFLDLFSYNEQFF

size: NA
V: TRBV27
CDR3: CASSSWEGRDEQFF

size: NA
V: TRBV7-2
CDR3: CASSLGGTVEETQYF

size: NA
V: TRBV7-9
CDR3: CASSLVSGELFF

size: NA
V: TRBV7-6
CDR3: CASSPDLGDTQYF

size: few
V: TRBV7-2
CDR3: CASSRGSHEQYF

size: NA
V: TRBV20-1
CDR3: CSARGGRTDTQYF

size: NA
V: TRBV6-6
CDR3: CASRTESSYNSPLHF

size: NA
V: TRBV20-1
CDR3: CSARVSGPDTQYF

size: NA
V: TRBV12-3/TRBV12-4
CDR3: CASSPGGTGASTF

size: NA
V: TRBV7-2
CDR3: CASSLTTRNTIYF

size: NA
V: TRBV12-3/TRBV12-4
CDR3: CASSRTGGDSPLHF

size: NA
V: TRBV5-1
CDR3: CASSLAADQETQYF

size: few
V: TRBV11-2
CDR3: CASSSTAEAFF

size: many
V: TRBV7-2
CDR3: CASSPSGRGTEAFF

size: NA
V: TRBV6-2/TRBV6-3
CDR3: CASSPRLTVLGEQFF